The text below deals with one TCR beta chain. Its antigen is unknown. The repertoire was sequenced with immunoSEQ multiplex PCR; TCRdb's copy has only in-frame clones and lacks some. The sample consists of around 110,000 clones, approximately 92% of them appearing once. The data were taken from a study of graft-versus-host responses after intestinal transplantation. Whole-study context: Grafts that recipients had were multivisceral, liver-intestinal, or isolated intestinal transplants. After anti-thymocyte globulin induction, recipients took tacrolimus and steroids for two to three years.

Study-level findings and limits: Peak circulating GvH clone levels were associated with early post-transplant HvG declines.

The sample consisted of unstimulated CD4+ T cells sorted from spleen or lymph node cells, taken before transplant. This clonotype was obtained from a human donor who was the organ donor for an intestinal transplant.

The CDR3 coding sequence is TGTGCCAGCAGCTTAGTCGACGGTAGCAATCAGCCCCAGCATTTT. Amino acids: CASSLVDGSNQPQHF. The rearrangement links TRBV7-2 to TRBJ1-5; unclear D gene. Between the trimmed V and J ends, which lost 1 base and 0 bases, there was a span of 7 bases. This CDR3 region has 15 residues. Germline V gene sequence: CDR1 SGHTA, CDR2 FQGNSA.